This TCR beta chain was profiled in a study of blood T cell repertoires in COVID-19. Study-level background: Sites in the United States, Italy and Spain provided acute and convalescent COVID-19 samples. T cells, B-cell-depleted T cells, or PBMCs provided the cDNA or gDNA that served as material.

The CDR3 has 16 amino acids. The V and J ends lost 1 base and 2 bases, in that order; junction bases with no gene match: 7. Per germline, CDR1 MDHEN and CDR2 SYDVKM. Per the original data handling: The assay estimated nucleated cells by amplifying reference gene primers. This table comes from immunoSEQ multiplex PCR, and its TCRdb copy is limited to in-frame clones, with some not included. That table supplies the V and J calls and clone size; D and trimming were determined from the DNA. The profile shows fewer than 45,000 clones, over 75% of them singletons. The receptor was derived from a human donor in a cohort sampled during active COVID-19. The sequencing input was peripheral blood. The rearrangement uses TRBV28 and TRBJ2-5; TRBD1 agrees at 7 bases. CDR3 coding DNA: TGTGCCAGCAGTTTATCGACAGGGATGGTTCAAGAGACCCAGTACTTC. Translating it yields CASSLSTGMVQETQYF. Full variable domain (remainder filled in from reference TRBV28 and TRBJ2-5): DVKVTQSSRYLVKRTGEKVFLECVQDMDHENMFWYRQDPGLGLRLIYFSYDVKMKEKGDIPEGYSVSREKKERFSLILESASTNQTSMYLCASSLSTGMVQETQYFGPGTRLLVL.